The subject of this entry is one TCR beta chain. The data were taken from a study of blood T cell repertoires in COVID-19. Study details: From the United States, Italy and Spain came samples of acute and convalescent COVID-19. PBMCs, B-cell-depleted T cells, or T cells provided the cDNA or gDNA that made up the material.

Authors' data handling: Nucleated cell number was recorded as an estimate derived from reference gene primer amplification. Method: immunoSEQ multiplex PCR; TCRdb's copy keeps in-frame clones and lacks some. V and J calls and clone size are given by that table; D and trimming were obtained from the DNA. The table has approximately 300,000 clones, 85% seen once; the top ten hold around 3.7%. Deletions cut 0 bases from V and 1 base from J, with 8 bases between. CDR3 length equals 14 residues. The germline V gene has CDR1 SGHRS and CDR2 YFSETQ. The sequencing sample was made of peripheral blood. The rearrangement uses TRBV5-1 and TRBJ2-7; D not resolved. The clonotype comes from a woman aged 50 to 65 with active or convalescent COVID-19. The CDR3 DNA follows: TGCGCCAGCAGCTTGGACAGTCATTCCTACGAGCAGTACTTC. As protein: CASSLDSHSYEQYF.